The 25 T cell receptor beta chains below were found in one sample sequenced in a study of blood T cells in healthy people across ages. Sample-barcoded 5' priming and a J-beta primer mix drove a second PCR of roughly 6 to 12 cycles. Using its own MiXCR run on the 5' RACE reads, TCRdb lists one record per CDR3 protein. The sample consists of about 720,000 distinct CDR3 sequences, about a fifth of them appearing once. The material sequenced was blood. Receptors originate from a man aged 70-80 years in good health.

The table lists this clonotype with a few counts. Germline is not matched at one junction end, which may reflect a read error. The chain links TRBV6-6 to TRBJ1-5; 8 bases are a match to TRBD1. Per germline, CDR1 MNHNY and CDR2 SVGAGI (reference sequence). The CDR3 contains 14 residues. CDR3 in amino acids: CASTLDRDKLAQRF. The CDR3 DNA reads TGTGCCAGCACCTTGGACAGGGATAAATTGGCCCAGCGTTTT.

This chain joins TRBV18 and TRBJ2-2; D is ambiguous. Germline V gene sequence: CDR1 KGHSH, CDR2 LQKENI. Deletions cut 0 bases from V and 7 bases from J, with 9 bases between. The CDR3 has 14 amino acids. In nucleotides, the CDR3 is TGTGCCAGCTCACCACCGGGCCCTGGCGGGGAGCTGTTTTTT. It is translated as CASSPPGPGGELFF.

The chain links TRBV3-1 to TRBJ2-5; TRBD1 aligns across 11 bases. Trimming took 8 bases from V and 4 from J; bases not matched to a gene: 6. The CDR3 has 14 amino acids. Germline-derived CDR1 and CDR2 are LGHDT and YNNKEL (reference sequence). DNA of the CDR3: TGTGCCAGCGGGGACAGGGGGAACGGAGAGACCCAGTACTTC. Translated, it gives CASGDRGNGETQYF.

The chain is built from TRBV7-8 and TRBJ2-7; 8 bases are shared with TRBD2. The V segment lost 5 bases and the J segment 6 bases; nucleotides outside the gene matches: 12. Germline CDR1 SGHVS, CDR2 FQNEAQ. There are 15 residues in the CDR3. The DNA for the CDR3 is TGTGCCAGCAGCATGCGGGGGGTCAGGTTGGTCGAGCAGTACTTC. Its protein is CASSMRGVRLVEQYF.

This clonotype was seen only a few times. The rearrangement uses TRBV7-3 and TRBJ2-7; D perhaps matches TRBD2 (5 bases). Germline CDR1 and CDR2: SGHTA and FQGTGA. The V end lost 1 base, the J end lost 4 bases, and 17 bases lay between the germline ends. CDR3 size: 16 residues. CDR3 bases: TGTGCCAGCAGCTTAAACGGCGGAGCGGAAACTTACGAGCAGTACTTC. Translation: CASSLNGGAETYEQYF.

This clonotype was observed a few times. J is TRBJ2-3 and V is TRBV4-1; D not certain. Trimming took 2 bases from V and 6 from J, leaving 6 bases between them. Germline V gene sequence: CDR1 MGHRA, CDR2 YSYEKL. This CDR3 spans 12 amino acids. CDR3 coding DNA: TGCGCCAGCAGCCAATTTGGGGATACGCAGTATTTT. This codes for CASSQFGDTQYF.

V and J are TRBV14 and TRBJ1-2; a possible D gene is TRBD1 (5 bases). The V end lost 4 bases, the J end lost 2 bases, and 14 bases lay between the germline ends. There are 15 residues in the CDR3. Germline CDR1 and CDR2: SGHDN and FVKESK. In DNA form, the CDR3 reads TGTGCCAGCAGCCGAAGGGGTCGGGACAACTATGGCTACACCTTC. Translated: CASSRRGRDNYGYTF. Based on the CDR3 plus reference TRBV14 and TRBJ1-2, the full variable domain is EAGVTQFPSHSVIEKGQTVTLRCDPISGHDNLYWYRRVMGKEIKFLLHFVKESKQDESGMPNNRFLAERTGGTYSTLKVQPAELEDSGVYFCASSRRGRDNYGYTFGSGTRLTVV.

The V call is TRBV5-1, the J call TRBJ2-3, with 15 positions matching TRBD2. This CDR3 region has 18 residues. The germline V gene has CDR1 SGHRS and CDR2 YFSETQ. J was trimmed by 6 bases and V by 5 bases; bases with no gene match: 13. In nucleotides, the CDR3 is TGCGCCAGCAGTTGGACTAGCGGGGGGGAGCTAAATCCGGATACGCAGTATTTT. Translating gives CASSWTSGGELNPDTQYF.

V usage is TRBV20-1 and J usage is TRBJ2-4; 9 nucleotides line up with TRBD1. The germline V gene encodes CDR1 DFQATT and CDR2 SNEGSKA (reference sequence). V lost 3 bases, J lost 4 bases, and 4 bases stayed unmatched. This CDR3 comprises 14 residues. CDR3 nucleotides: TGCAGTGCTAGGTACGGACAGGGGAAAAACATTCAGTACTTC. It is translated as CSARYGQGKNIQYF.

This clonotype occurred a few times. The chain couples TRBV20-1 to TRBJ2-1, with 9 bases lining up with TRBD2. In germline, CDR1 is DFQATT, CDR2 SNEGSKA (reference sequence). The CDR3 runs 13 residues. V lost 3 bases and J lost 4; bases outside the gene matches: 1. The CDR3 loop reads CSARSGRYNEQFF. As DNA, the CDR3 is TGCAGTGCTAGGAGCGGGAGGTACAATGAGCAGTTCTTC.

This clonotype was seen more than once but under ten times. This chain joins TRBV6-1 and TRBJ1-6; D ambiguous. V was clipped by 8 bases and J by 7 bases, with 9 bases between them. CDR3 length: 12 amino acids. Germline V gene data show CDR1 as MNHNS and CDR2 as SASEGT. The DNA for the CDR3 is TGTGCCAGCGGGCGAGACAATTCACCCCTCCACTTT. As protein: CASGRDNSPLHF.

The chain's CDR3 is CASRLQENTEAFF. CDR3 nucleotide sequence: TGTGCCAGCAGGTTACAGGAGAACACTGAAGCTTTCTTT. The chain is built from TRBV7-3 and TRBJ1-1, with a tentative D call TRBD1 (5 bases). Trimming took off 6 bases at V and 1 base at J, with 9 bases between the two ends. This CDR3 is 13 amino acids long. Germline V lookup: CDR1 SGHTA, CDR2 FQGTGA.

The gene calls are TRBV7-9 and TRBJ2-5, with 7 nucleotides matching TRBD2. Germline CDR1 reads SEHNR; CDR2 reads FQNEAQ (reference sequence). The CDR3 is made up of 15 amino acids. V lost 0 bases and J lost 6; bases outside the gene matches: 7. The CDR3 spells CASSLAAGEGKTQYF. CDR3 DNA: TGTGCCAGCAGCTTAGCGGCGGGAGAGGGGAAGACCCAGTACTTC.

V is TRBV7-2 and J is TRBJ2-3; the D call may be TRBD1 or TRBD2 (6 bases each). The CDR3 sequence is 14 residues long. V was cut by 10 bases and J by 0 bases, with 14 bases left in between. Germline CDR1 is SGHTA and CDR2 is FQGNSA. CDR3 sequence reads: CAIYRGPSTDTQYF. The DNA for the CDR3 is TGTGCCATATACCGGGGGCCTAGCACAGATACGCAGTATTTT.

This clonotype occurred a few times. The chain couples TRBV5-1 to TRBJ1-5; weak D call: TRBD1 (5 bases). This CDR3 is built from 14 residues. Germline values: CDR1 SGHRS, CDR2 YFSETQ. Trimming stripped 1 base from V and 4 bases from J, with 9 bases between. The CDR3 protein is CASSLRDGNQPQHF. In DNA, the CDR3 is TGCGCCAGCAGCTTGAGGGACGGAAATCAGCCCCAGCATTTT. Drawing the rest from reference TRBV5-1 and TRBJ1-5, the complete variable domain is KAGVTQTPRYLIKTRGQQVTLSCSPISGHRSVSWYQQTPGQGLQFLFEYFSETQRNKGNFPGRFSGRQFSNSRSEMNVSTLELGDSALYLCASSLRDGNQPQHFGDGTRLSIL.

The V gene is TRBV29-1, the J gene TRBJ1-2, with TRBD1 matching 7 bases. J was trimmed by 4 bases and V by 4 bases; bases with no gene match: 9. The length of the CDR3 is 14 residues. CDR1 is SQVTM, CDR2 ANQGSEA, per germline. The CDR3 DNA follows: TGCAGCGTTGCCGGACAGGAACGGGGCTATGGCTACACCTTC. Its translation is CSVAGQERGYGYTF.

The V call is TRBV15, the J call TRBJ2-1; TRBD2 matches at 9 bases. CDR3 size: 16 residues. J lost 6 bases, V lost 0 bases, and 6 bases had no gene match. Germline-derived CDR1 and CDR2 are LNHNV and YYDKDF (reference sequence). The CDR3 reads CATSRDRSGRFNEQFF. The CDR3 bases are TGTGCCACCAGCAGAGATCGGAGCGGGAGGTTCAATGAGCAGTTCTTC.

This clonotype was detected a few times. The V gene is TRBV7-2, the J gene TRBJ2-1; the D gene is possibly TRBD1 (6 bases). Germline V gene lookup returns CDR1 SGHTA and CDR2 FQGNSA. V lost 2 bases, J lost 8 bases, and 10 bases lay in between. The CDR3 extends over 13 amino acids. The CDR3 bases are TGTGCCAGCAGCTTATTTGGGGGCGATGAGCAGTTCTTC. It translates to CASSLFGGDEQFF.

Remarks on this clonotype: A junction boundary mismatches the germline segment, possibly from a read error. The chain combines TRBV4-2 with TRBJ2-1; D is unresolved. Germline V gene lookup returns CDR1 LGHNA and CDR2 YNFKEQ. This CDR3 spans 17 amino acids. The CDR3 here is CTSSQDLRATSYNEQFF. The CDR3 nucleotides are TGTACCAGCAGCCAAGATCTTCGGGCGACCTCCTACAATGAGCAGTTCTTC.

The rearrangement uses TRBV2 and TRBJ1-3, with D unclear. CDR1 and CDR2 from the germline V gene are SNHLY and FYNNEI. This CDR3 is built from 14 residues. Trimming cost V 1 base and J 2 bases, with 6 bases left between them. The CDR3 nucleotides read TGTGCCAGCAGTGAAGGATATACTGGAAACACCATATATTTT. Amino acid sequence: CASSEGYTGNTIYF.

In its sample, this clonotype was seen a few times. CDR3 DNA: TGCGCCAGCAGCCAAGGGAACGAGGACAGGGCGGGCTACACCTTC. Its translation is CASSQGNEDRAGYTF. The chain combines TRBV4-1 with TRBJ1-2, with 8 positions matching TRBD1. V shed 1 base, J shed 8 bases, and the junction held 9 bases outside the gene matches. This CDR3 has 15 residues. Germline loops: CDR1 MGHRA, CDR2 YSYEKL.

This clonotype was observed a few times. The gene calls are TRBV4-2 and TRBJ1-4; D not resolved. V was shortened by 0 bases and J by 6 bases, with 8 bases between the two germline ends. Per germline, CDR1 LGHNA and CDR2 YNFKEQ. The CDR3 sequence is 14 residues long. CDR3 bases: TGTGCCAGCAGCCAAGATTGGGCGGATGAAAAACTGTTTTTT. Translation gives CASSQDWADEKLFF.

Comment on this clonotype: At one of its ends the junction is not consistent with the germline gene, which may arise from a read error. The CDR3 sequence: CVSSLGDNEKLFF. In nucleotides, the CDR3 is TGCGTCAGCAGCTTGGGTGATAATGAAAAACTGTTTTTT. This sequence joins TRBV5-1 and TRBJ1-4; D gene ambiguous. The CDR3 is made up of 13 amino acids. CDR1 and CDR2 (germline): SGHRS, YFSETQ. Looking up the rest from reference TRBV5-1 and TRBJ1-4 gives the full variable domain: KAGVTQTPRYLIKTRGQQVTLSCSPISGHRSVSWYQQTPGQGLQFLFEYFSETQRNKGNFPGRFSGRQFSNSRSEMNVSTLELGDSALYLCVSSLGDNEKLFFGSGTQLSVL.

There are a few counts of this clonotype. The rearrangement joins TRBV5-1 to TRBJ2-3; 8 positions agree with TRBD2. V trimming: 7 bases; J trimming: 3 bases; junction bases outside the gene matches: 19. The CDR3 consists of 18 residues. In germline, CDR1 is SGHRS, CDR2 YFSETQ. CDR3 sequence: CASLLIKVPTSVTDTQYF. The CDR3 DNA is TGCGCCAGCTTATTGATTAAAGTCCCGACTAGCGTTACAGATACGCAGTATTTT.

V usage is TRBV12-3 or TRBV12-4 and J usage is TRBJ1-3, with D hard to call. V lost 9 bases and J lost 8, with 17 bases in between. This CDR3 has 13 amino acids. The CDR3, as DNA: TGTGCCAGACCGTCCCCGGGCTCAGACACCATATATTTT. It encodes CARPSPGSDTIYF.